The present T cell receptor (beta chain) was sequenced within a study of cytomegalovirus exposure and HLA in healthy donors. In the study overall: In an early release, HLA-typed donors contributed tens of millions of unique TCR sequences.

The PCR made use of 60 Vbeta and 13 Jbeta primers. Some clones are missing from TCRdb's copy, which holds only in-frame ones; the method was immunoSEQ multiplex PCR. Its clone listing holds 130,000 or so clones. Study results and limitations: Upon later analysis, TCR association rates were observed to vary by HLA locus, being highest for DRB1 and lowest for HLA-C.

About this clone: As yet, its antigen is unknown.

J gave up 6 bases and V 7 bases, and 9 bases lay outside the gene matches. The CDR3 extends over 13 amino acids. CDR1 SGHAT and CDR2 FQNNGV come from the germline V gene. The receptor was derived from a man aged 18 to 29 in good health and CMV-seronegative. The sequencing input was PBMCs. The V and J genes are TRBV11-2 and TRBJ2-7, with TRBD1 identical over 7 bases. CDR3 sequence: CASTGQIEGEQYF. CDR3 sequence (DNA): TGTGCCAGCACGGGACAGATCGAGGGCGAGCAGTACTTC.